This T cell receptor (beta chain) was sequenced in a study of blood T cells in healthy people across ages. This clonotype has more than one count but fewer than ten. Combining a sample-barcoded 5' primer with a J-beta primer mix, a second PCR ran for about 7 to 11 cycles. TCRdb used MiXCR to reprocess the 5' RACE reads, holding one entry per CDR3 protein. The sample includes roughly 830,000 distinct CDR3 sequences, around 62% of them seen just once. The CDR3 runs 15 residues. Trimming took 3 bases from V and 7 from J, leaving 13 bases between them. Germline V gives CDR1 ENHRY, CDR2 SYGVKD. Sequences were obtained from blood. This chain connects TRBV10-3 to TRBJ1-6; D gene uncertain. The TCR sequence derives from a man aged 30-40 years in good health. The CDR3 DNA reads TGTGCCATCAGTGAAGTGGGAACCGGGAATTCACCCCTCCACTTT. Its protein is CAISEVGTGNSPLHF.